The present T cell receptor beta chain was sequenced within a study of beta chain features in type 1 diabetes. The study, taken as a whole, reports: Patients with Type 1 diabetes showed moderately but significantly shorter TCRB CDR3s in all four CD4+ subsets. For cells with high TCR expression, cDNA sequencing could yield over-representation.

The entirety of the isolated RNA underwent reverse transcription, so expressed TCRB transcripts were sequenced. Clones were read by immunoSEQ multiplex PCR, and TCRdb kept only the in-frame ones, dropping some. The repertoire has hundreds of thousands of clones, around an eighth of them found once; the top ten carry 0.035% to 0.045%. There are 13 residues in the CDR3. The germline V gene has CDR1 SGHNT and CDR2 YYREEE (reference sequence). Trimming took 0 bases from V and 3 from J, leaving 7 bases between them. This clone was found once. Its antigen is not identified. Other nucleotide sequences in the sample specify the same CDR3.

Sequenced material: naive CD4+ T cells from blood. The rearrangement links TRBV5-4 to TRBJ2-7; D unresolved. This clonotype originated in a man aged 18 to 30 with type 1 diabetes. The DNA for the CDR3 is TGTGCCAGCAGCTTGGCCGCCAGCTACGAGCAGTACTTC. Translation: CASSLAASYEQYF.